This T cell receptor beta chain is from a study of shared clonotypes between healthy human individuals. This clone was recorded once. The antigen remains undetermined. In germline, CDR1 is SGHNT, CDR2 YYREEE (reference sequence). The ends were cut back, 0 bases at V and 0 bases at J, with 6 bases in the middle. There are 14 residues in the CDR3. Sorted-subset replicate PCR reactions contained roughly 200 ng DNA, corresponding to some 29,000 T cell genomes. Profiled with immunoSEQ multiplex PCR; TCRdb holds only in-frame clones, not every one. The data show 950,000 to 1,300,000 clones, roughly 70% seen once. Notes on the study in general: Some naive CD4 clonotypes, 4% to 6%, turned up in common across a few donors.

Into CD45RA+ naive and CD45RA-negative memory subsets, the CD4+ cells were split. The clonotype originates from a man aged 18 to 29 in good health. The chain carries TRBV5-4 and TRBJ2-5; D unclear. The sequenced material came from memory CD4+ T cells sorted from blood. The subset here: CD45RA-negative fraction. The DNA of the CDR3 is TGTGCCAGCAGCTTGGTCTGGGACCAAGAGACCCAGTACTTC. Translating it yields CASSLVWDQETQYF.